The 12 T cell receptor beta chains reported below all come from one sample, sequenced in a study of control samples from healthy donors and cancer patients. Method: immunoSEQ multiplex PCR; TCRdb's copy keeps in-frame clones and lacks some. The repertoire holds some 120,000 clones, with roughly 91% as singletons. Sequenced: blood. The receptors originated from a woman aged 70-85 years in good health.

The CDR3 is CASSLAMTSGGSYNEQFF. The CDR3 nucleotides read TGCGCCAGCAGCTTGGCCATGACTAGCGGGGGTTCCTACAATGAGCAGTTCTTC. The rearrangement joins TRBV5-1 to TRBJ2-1; 12 bases are shared with TRBD2. The CDR3 contains 18 residues. J gave up 1 base and V 0 bases, and 5 bases lay outside the gene matches. Germline assignment: CDR1 SGHRS and CDR2 YFSETQ.

The chain joins TRBV4-1 to TRBJ2-2; 7 bases are shared with TRBD2. Germline loops: CDR1 MGHRA, CDR2 YSYEKL. Trimming removed 4 bases from V and 4 bases from J; junction bases left unmatched: 6. The CDR3 sequence is 15 residues long. The chain's CDR3 is CASSPPASGTGELFF. The CDR3 coding sequence is TGCGCCAGCAGCCCCCCGGCTAGCGGCACCGGGGAGCTGTTTTTT.

This clone was counted a single time. V is TRBV7-9 and J is TRBJ1-1, with D unresolved. The germline V gene has CDR1 SEHNR and CDR2 FQNEAQ (reference sequence). Trimming took off 1 base at V and 4 bases at J, with 7 bases between the two ends. The CDR3 is 13 residues long. The chain's CDR3 is CASSLGEGTEAFF. Here the CDR3 DNA reads TGTGCCAGCAGCTTAGGAGAGGGCACTGAAGCTTTCTTT.

The V and J genes are TRBV4-3 and TRBJ1-1, with no clear D. The CDR3 covers 13 residues. Trimming removed 1 base from V and 5 bases from J, with 8 bases in between. Germline V gene data show CDR1 as LGHNA and CDR2 as YSLEER. The DNA for the CDR3 is TGCGCCAGCAGCCAAGGTGCTACGACTGAAGCTTTCTTT. Protein product: CASSQGATTEAFF.

The rearrangement links TRBV4-1 to TRBJ1-6, with TRBD1 matching 7 bases. The CDR3 sequence is 18 residues long. The V and J ends lost 3 bases and 2 bases, in that order; junction bases with no gene match: 10. Germline CDR1 is MGHRA and CDR2 is YSYEKL. The CDR3 DNA sequence: TGCGCCAGCAGCCAGGGAAACAGGGGTGGAACCTATAATTCACCCCTCCACTTT. Its translation is CASSQGNRGGTYNSPLHF.

The V call is TRBV3-1 (or the pseudogene TRBV3-2), the J call TRBJ1-4; D is unresolved. The CDR3 runs to 11 residues. Trimming pared 1 base from V and 13 bases from J, leaving 7 bases between. Germline CDR1 LGHDT, CDR2 YNNKEL (reference sequence). CDR3 protein: CASSQGAGLFF. The CDR3 DNA sequence: TGTGCCAGCAGCCAAGGAGCGGGACTGTTTTTT.

The CDR3 loop reads CASSREVGELFF. In DNA form, the CDR3 reads TGTGCCAGCAGCAGAGAAGTAGGGGAGCTGTTTTTT. The chain employs TRBV7-3 and TRBJ2-2; no reliable D call. The CDR3 runs to 12 residues. V was trimmed by 5 bases and J by 8 bases, leaving 9 bases between them. Germline-derived CDR1 and CDR2 are SGHTA and FQGTGA.

This sequence joins TRBV27 and TRBJ1-1; D remains unclear. This CDR3 region has 14 residues. V lost 1 base and J lost 1, with 7 bases in between. The germline V gene encodes CDR1 MNHEY and CDR2 SMNVEV (reference sequence). CDR3 nucleotide sequence: TGTGCCAGCAGTTTATTAGGCCAGAACACTGAAGCTTTCTTT. Its translation: CASSLLGQNTEAFF.

This clone was counted only a few times. The chain employs TRBV19 and TRBJ2-2; 10 bases align to TRBD1. Germline V CDR1 and CDR2: LNHDA, SQIVND (reference sequence). The CDR3 spans 15 residues. The V segment lost 5 bases and the J segment 5 bases; nucleotides outside the gene matches: 5. The CDR3 is CASSPDRGRTGELFF. DNA of the CDR3: TGTGCCAGTAGTCCCGACAGGGGGCGAACCGGGGAGCTGTTTTTT.

In its sample, this clone was seen once. The rearrangement joins TRBV5-1 to TRBJ2-4; tentative D call: TRBD2 (5 bases). CDR1 and CDR2 from the germline V gene are SGHRS and YFSETQ. This CDR3 comprises 14 residues. The V gene lost 4 bases and the J gene lost 8 bases, with 16 bases spanning the gap. This chain's CDR3 is CASSPAESWDIQYF. DNA of the CDR3: TGCGCCAGCAGCCCAGCGGAAAGCTGGGACATTCAGTACTTC.

This clone showed up just a few times. The gene calls are TRBV5-4 and TRBJ2-7; 8 bases match TRBD1. Trimming cost V 0 bases and J 1 base; bases outside gene matches: 3. The length of the CDR3 is 15 residues. CDR1 and CDR2 (germline): SGHNT, YYREEE (reference sequence). CDR3 loop: CASSLGWTGSYEQYF. For the CDR3, the DNA is TGTGCCAGCAGCTTGGGGTGGACAGGGTCCTACGAGCAGTACTTC.

Here the CDR3 DNA reads TGTGCCAGCAGCTCCGGGACTAGCGGGGGGACCCAAGAGACCCAGTACTTC. It yields the protein CASSSGTSGGTQETQYF. The rearrangement uses TRBV5-4 and TRBJ2-5; 15 bases match TRBD2. V shed 3 bases, J shed 1 base, and the junction held 4 bases outside the gene matches. This CDR3 contains 17 residues. The V gene's germline CDR1 is SGHNT and CDR2 YYREEE (reference sequence).